This TCR beta chain was recovered during a study of radiotherapy plus CTLA-4 blockade in lung cancer. About the research overall: Of the patients, 15% to 20% showed objective responses and 31% attained disease control.

Lung cancer patients with chemo-refractory metastatic non-small-cell disease were given focal radiation plus CTLA-4 blockade with ipilimumab. Study-level points and caveats: Expansion of tumor-derived TCR clones was observed in blood after radiotherapy plus ipilimumab. The authors reported that early blood T cell clone dynamics, with interferon-beta, best predicted response.

The CDR3 is 16 residues long. Germline V gives CDR1 SEHNR, CDR2 FQNEAQ (reference sequence). V was pared by 2 bases and J by 0 bases, with 2 bases of the junction left unmatched. The repertoire was sequenced with immunoSEQ multiplex PCR; TCRdb's copy has only in-frame clones and lacks some. The sample holds under 110,000 clones; more than 75% are singletons and the top ten take 2.4%. In regard to this clone: The target antigen is unknown.

This TCR derives from a human donor with non-small cell lung cancer that progressed on radiotherapy plus ipilimumab. Some clones in this sample may be carry-over from other donors' samples. The specimen was peripheral blood, collected from a patient treated with radiotherapy plus ipilimumab. The chain joins TRBV7-9 to TRBJ2-3; TRBD2 aligns across 10 bases. The CDR3 sequence is CASSLILAGSTDTQYF. The CDR3 nucleotides read TGTGCCAGCAGCTTAATACTAGCGGGGAGCACAGATACGCAGTATTTT. Full variable domain (missing parts from reference TRBV7-9 and TRBJ2-3): DTGVSQNPRHKITKRGQNVTFRCDPISEHNRLYWYRQTLGQGPEFLTYFQNEAQLEKSRLLSDRFSAERPKGSFSTLEIQRTEQGDSAMYLCASSLILAGSTDTQYFGPGTRLTVL.